The 31 T cell receptor beta chains reported below all come from one sample, sequenced in a study of T cell therapy after organ transplantation. For these TCRs, the target antigens are not known. Here immunoSEQ multiplex PCR was the method, and the copy in TCRdb shows in-frame clones only, minus some. The table has 50,000 or so clones, 94% seen once. Sample: CD8+ T cells from blood, taken before autologous CMV-specific T cell therapy. The source of these receptors is a human patient who had received a solid organ transplant and had CMV disease.

This chain uses TRBV29-1 with TRBJ2-3; perhaps TRBD2 as D (7 bases). The CDR3 runs to 13 residues. V was clipped by 6 bases and J by 0 bases, with 10 bases between them. From germline, CDR1 is SQVTM and CDR2 ANQGSEA. CDR3 region: CSVGGRSTDTQYF. The DNA of the CDR3 is TGCAGCGTGGGGGGGCGAAGCACAGATACGCAGTATTTT.

The J gene is TRBJ1-2, the V gene TRBV27, with D hard to call. V was clipped by 3 bases and J by 4 bases, with 12 bases between them. Per the germline V gene, CDR1 is MNHEY and CDR2 is SMNVEV (reference sequence). The CDR3 is 14 residues long. CDR3 region: CASSFGLDRYGYTF. The CDR3, as DNA: TGTGCCAGCAGTTTCGGCTTGGATCGCTATGGCTACACCTTC.

This chain links TRBV29-1 with TRBJ2-7; D not resolved. The CDR3 length is 14 residues. The V end was cut by 3 bases, the J end by 3 bases, with 15 bases between. The V gene's germline CDR1 is SQVTM and CDR2 ANQGSEA. The CDR3 nucleotides are TGCAGCGTTGAGGATGGAGACAACCTCTACGAGCAGTACTTC. Translated, it gives CSVEDGDNLYEQYF.

The chain joins TRBV19 to TRBJ2-7; TRBD1 is a possible D gene (5 bases). This CDR3 region has 16 residues. Germline CDR1 is LNHDA and CDR2 is SQIVND (reference sequence). V dropped 6 bases and J dropped 2 bases, with 20 bases sitting between them. The CDR3 DNA sequence: TGTGCCAGTAGGGTCGCAGACAGAACTGAAACCTACGAGCAGTACTTC. It codes for CASRVADRTETYEQYF.

The chain is built from TRBV7-9 and TRBJ1-2; possibly TRBD1 for D (5 bases). Trimming shortened V by 1 base and J by 1 base, and 7 bases separated the two germline ends. CDR3 length equals 14 residues. Germline CDR1 and CDR2: SEHNR and FQNEAQ (reference sequence). CDR3 sequence (DNA): TGTGCCAGCAGCTTAGGCAGGGATAACTATGGCTACACCTTC. Encoded protein: CASSLGRDNYGYTF.

The chain joins TRBV11-2 to TRBJ2-7; D is ambiguous. V shed 3 bases and J shed 5 bases, with 11 bases lying between them. Germline CDR1 SGHAT, CDR2 FQNNGV. The CDR3 loop spans 13 amino acids. The CDR3: CASSLGTENEQYF. The CDR3 DNA sequence: TGTGCCAGCAGCTTGGGTACGGAGAACGAGCAGTACTTC.

The chain employs TRBV29-1 and TRBJ1-4; 7 positions match TRBD1. Trimming cost V 5 bases and J 5 bases; bases outside gene matches: 5. This CDR3 spans 13 amino acids. The germline gives CDR1 SQVTM, CDR2 ANQGSEA. The CDR3 DNA sequence: TGCAGCGTTAACACAGGGGCCAATGAAAAACTGTTTTTT. Its protein product is CSVNTGANEKLFF.

The chain is built from TRBV19 and TRBJ1-2; D gene ambiguous. The CDR3 loop spans 17 amino acids. V lost 5 bases and J 3 bases, leaving 22 bases between the germline ends. Germline-derived CDR1 and CDR2 are LNHDA and SQIVND (reference sequence). The CDR3 protein is CASSSPRVDRAHYGYTF. In DNA, the CDR3 is TGTGCCAGTAGTTCCCCCCGCGTGGACCGGGCCCACTATGGCTACACCTTC.

This chain connects TRBV6-5 to TRBJ2-7; tentatively, D is TRBD1 (5 bases). The CDR3 totals 15 residues. V lost 5 bases, J lost 4 bases, and 18 bases lay in between. CDR1 is MNHEY and CDR2 is SVGAGI in the germline V gene. CDR3 in amino acids: CASSPSGRVVYEQYF. The CDR3 DNA reads as TGTGCCAGCAGTCCGTCGGGCAGGGTGGTATACGAGCAGTACTTC.

The chain carries TRBV2 and TRBJ2-2; 7 bases line up with TRBD1. V gave up 0 bases and J gave up 6 bases; unmatched junction bases: 16. The CDR3 has 19 amino acids. Germline V lookup: CDR1 SNHLY, CDR2 FYNNEI. DNA of the CDR3: TGTGCCAGCAGTGAAGCAGAGAAGTTAACAGGGGTTGAGGCCGGGGAGCTGTTTTTT. It encodes CASSEAEKLTGVEAGELFF. Combining the CDR3 with reference TRBV2 and TRBJ2-2 gives the whole variable domain EPEVTQTPSHQVTQMGQEVILRCVPISNHLYFYWYRQILGQKVEFLVSFYNNEISEKSEIFDDQFSVERPDGSNFTLKIRSTKLEDSAMYFCASSEAEKLTGVEAGELFFGEGSRLTVL.

Within the sample, this clone is medium-sized. The chain combines TRBV7-3 with TRBJ2-3; D possibly uses TRBD1 or TRBD2 (6 bases each). There are 16 residues in the CDR3. Trimming removed 5 bases at V and 5 bases at J, with 20 bases between. Germline V gene sequence: CDR1 SGHTA, CDR2 FQGTGA. This CDR3 is CASSPLFSGGVDTQYF. CDR3 in DNA: TGTGCCAGCAGCCCCCTTTTCTCCGGGGGCGTAGATACGCAGTATTTT.

This clone is a singleton in its sample. The J gene is TRBJ2-7, the V gene TRBV11-2, with D unresolved. Per the germline V gene, CDR1 is SGHAT and CDR2 is FQNNGV. The CDR3 runs to 11 residues. V lost 7 bases to trimming and J lost 2 bases, with 6 bases between them. The DNA for the CDR3 is TGTGCCAGCACCGACACCTACGAGCAGTACTTC. Its translation: CASTDTYEQYF.

V and J are TRBV6-5 and TRBJ1-1; D not resolved. The V end was cut by 5 bases, the J end by 4 bases, with 8 bases between. The CDR3 is 12 amino acids. Per the germline V gene, CDR1 is MNHEY and CDR2 is SVGAGI. The CDR3 coding sequence is TGTGCCAGCAGTCACGGGCCCACTGAAGCTTTCTTT. This codes for CASSHGPTEAFF.

The chain is built from TRBV5-1 and TRBJ1-2; 8 nucleotides match TRBD1. The germline CDR1 and CDR2 sequences are SGHRS and YFSETQ. This CDR3 is 17 amino acids long. Unmatched junction bases numbered 15, after V lost 4 bases and J lost 4 bases. The CDR3 bases are TGCGCCAGCAGCATACCCGGGACAGGATTAACTGGCTATGGCTACACCTTC. This translates into CASSIPGTGLTGYGYTF.

This sequence joins TRBV13 and TRBJ1-1; D is undetermined. Germline values: CDR1 PRHDT, CDR2 FYEKMQ (reference sequence). V was shortened by 5 bases and J by 3 bases, with 13 bases between the two germline ends. The CDR3 has 14 amino acids. CDR3 in amino acids: CASSLWTDDTEAFF. CDR3 nucleotide sequence: TGTGCCAGCAGCCTCTGGACGGACGACACTGAAGCTTTCTTT. Together with reference TRBV13 and TRBJ1-1, the CDR3 gives the full variable domain: AAGVIQSPRHLIKEKRETATLKCYPIPRHDTVYWYQQGPGQDPQFLISFYEKMQSDKGSIPDRFSAQQFSDYHSELNMSSLELGDSALYFCASSLWTDDTEAFFGQGTRLTVV.

The rearrangement uses TRBV7-8 and TRBJ2-2; 12 bases are a match to TRBD1. In germline, CDR1 is SGHVS, CDR2 FQNEAQ. The CDR3 is made up of 16 amino acids. The V gene end was trimmed by 4 bases and the J gene end by 6 bases; junction bases not matched to a gene: 6. CDR3 DNA sequence: TGTGCCAGCAGCTGGGACAGGGGGCCCTCTCCCGGGGAGCTGTTTTTT. The encoded protein is CASSWDRGPSPGELFF.

This clone was seen once. The chain couples TRBV27 to TRBJ2-1; D assignment may be TRBD1 or TRBD2 (6 bases each). V lost 7 bases and J 0 bases, leaving 16 bases between the germline ends. The CDR3 runs 16 residues. CDR1 and CDR2 (germline): MNHEY, SMNVEV (reference sequence). This CDR3 is CASTGGGRSSYNEQFF. The CDR3 DNA sequence: TGTGCCAGCACCGGAGGGGGGAGGAGCTCCTACAATGAGCAGTTCTTC.

V gene TRBV19 combines with J gene TRBJ1-1; possibly TRBD1 for D (5 bases). Trimming removed 3 bases from V and 11 bases from J, with 19 bases in between. Germline V gene lookup returns CDR1 LNHDA and CDR2 SQIVND (reference sequence). The CDR3 spans 14 residues. Here the CDR3 reads CASSIGGSYALAFF. The CDR3 DNA is TGTGCCAGTAGTATCGGGGGATCCTATGCCTTGGCTTTCTTT.

The CDR3 reads CARRTANTGELFF. For the CDR3, the DNA is TGTGCCCGGCGGACAGCGAACACCGGGGAGCTGTTTTTT. The V call is TRBV30, the J call TRBJ2-2, with D tentatively TRBD1 (6 bases). V lost 8 bases and J lost 0, with 10 bases in between. The CDR3 is 13 amino acids. CDR1 GTSNPN and CDR2 SVGIG come from the germline V gene (reference sequence).

The chain combines TRBV10-2 with TRBJ1-1; 7 nucleotides agree with TRBD1. CDR3 length equals 14 residues. CDR1 is WSHSY, CDR2 SAAADI, per germline. V was clipped by 2 bases and J by 5 bases; unmatched bases: 5. CDR3 protein: CASSEGRGRTEAFF. CDR3 bases: TGCGCCAGCAGTGAGGGGAGGGGGCGGACTGAAGCTTTCTTT.

The rearrangement links TRBV27 to TRBJ2-5; 11 bases map to TRBD2. Germline assignment: CDR1 MNHEY and CDR2 SMNVEV (reference sequence). The V and J ends lost 5 bases and 1 base, in that order; junction bases with no gene match: 3. This CDR3 comprises 15 residues. DNA for the CDR3: TGTGCCAGCAGTATCACTAGCGGGGGCCAAGAGACCCAGTACTTC. It specifies CASSITSGGQETQYF.

V and J are TRBV5-4 and TRBJ1-6; 9 bases map to TRBD1. V gave up 3 bases and J gave up 10 bases; unmatched junction bases: 5. The CDR3 loop spans 14 amino acids. CDR1 and CDR2 (germline): SGHNT, YYREEE (reference sequence). The CDR3 reads CASSYDRGDSPLHF. In DNA, the CDR3 is TGTGCCAGCAGCTACGACAGGGGGGACTCACCCCTCCACTTT.

This chain joins TRBV19 and TRBJ2-4; D is tentatively TRBD1 or TRBD2 (6 bases each). The CDR3 is made up of 17 amino acids. Trimming removed 4 bases from V and 9 bases from J, with 25 bases in between. The germline V gene encodes CDR1 LNHDA and CDR2 SQIVND (reference sequence). The CDR3 nucleotides read TGTGCCAGTAGTAGGGGTCCAGGGGACTCATTAAGGATCATTCAGTACTTC. Amino acid sequence: CASSRGPGDSLRIIQYF.

The chain recombines TRBV27 with TRBJ2-7; D not certain. The CDR3 has 12 residues. V was pared by 5 bases and J by 5 bases, with 10 bases between. The germline CDR1 and CDR2 sequences are MNHEY and SMNVEV (reference sequence). CDR3 sequence: CASSTQRHEQYF. The CDR3 coding sequence is TGTGCCAGCAGTACCCAAAGACACGAGCAGTACTTC.

This chain joins TRBV12-5 and TRBJ1-5; D call uncertain. CDR3 length: 11 residues. V shed 1 base and J shed 7 bases, with 2 bases lying between them. Germline CDR1 is LGHNT and CDR2 is FRNRAP. CDR3 region: CASGLAQPQHF. The CDR3 coding sequence is TGTGCTAGTGGTTTGGCGCAGCCCCAGCATTTT.

This sequence joins TRBV6-6 and TRBJ1-5; D might be TRBD1 (5 bases). The CDR3 has 16 amino acids. Trimming cost V 3 bases and J 6 bases, with 18 bases left between them. Germline V lookup: CDR1 MNHNY, CDR2 SVGAGI (reference sequence). In nucleotides, the CDR3 is TGTGCCAGCAGTTATTGGGGATCAGGGCCCATTCAGCCCCAGCATTTT. It translates to CASSYWGSGPIQPQHF.

The chain couples TRBV9 to TRBJ2-3, with TRBD1 identical over 8 bases. This CDR3 is built from 17 residues. Trimming at V came to 0 bases and at J to 2 bases, leaving 8 bases not matched to a gene. Germline CDR1 SGDLS, CDR2 YYNGEE. The CDR3 here is CASSVAGTGPSTDTQYF. The CDR3 DNA reads TGTGCCAGCAGCGTAGCTGGGACAGGTCCATCCACAGATACGCAGTATTTT.

The chain carries TRBV9 and TRBJ1-2; TRBD1 matches 7 bases. CDR1 is SGDLS and CDR2 is YYNGEE in the germline V gene. CDR3 length: 18 residues. V was pared by 4 bases and J by 4 bases, with 19 bases of the junction left unmatched. The CDR3 is CASSRDSVSVGSFYGYTF. The CDR3 DNA is TGTGCCAGCAGCCGGGACAGCGTTTCTGTGGGGAGTTTCTATGGCTACACCTTC.

The chain couples TRBV11-1 to TRBJ1-5; a weak D match, TRBD1 (5 bases). Looked up from germline, CDR1 is SGHAT and CDR2 is FQDESV (reference sequence). CDR3 size: 13 residues. The V gene lost 4 bases and the J gene lost 5 bases, with 9 bases spanning the gap. CDR3 DNA: TGTGCCAGCAGCTGGGGGATACATCAGCCCCAGCATTTT. Translating gives CASSWGIHQPQHF.

The chain is built from TRBV4-1 and TRBJ1-1, with a tentative D call TRBD1 (6 bases). The V and J ends lost 2 bases and 0 bases respectively, with 10 bases between them. CDR3 size: 15 residues. CDR1 MGHRA and CDR2 YSYEKL come from the germline V gene. CDR3 bases: TGCGCCAGCAGCCAACAGACAGGATTGAACACTGAAGCTTTCTTT. Translation: CASSQQTGLNTEAFF.

The chain combines TRBV5-4 with TRBJ2-5, with D perhaps matching TRBD1 (6 bases). Trimming shortened V by 4 bases and J by 1 base, and 17 bases separated the two germline ends. The CDR3 is made up of 16 amino acids. CDR1 is SGHNT, CDR2 YYREEE, per germline (reference sequence). CDR3 DNA: TGTGCCAGCAGCCCCTGGGGGCAGGGCCTCCAAGAGACCCAGTACTTC. It translates to CASSPWGQGLQETQYF.